This T cell receptor (beta chain) came from a study of T cell repertoires in cytomegalovirus infection. The V gene's germline CDR1 is KGHSH and CDR2 LQKENI. The CDR3 totals 13 residues. V lost 6 bases and J lost 3, with 8 bases in between. Each CDR3 protein is one row after TCRdb ran MiXCR on the reads. The repertoire holds a few hundred thousand distinct CDR3 sequences, less than 30% seen once, with less than 15% in the top ten. This clonotype was counted a few times. The chain has TRBV18 and TRBJ2-2; D gene unclear. The sample comprised PBMCs. This TCR was recovered from a human donor in good health (CMV status not recorded). Some clones in this sample may be carry-over from other donors' samples. For the CDR3, the DNA is TGTGCCAGCTCGACGAGTGACACCGGGGAGCTGTTTTTT. Residues: CASSTSDTGELFF.